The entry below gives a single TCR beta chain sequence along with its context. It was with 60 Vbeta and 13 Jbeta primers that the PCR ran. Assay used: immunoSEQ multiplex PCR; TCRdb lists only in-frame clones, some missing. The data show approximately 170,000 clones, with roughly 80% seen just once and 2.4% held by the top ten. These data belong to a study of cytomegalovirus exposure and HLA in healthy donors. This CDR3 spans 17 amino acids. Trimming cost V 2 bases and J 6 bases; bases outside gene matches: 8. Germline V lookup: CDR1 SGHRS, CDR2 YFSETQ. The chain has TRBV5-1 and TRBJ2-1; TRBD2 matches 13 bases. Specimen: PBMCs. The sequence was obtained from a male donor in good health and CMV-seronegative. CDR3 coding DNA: TGCGCCAGCAGCTTCCACGTCGGGACTAGCGGGACCAATGAGCAGTTCTTC. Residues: CASSFHVGTSGTNEQFF.